This T cell receptor (beta chain) was sequenced during a study of cytomegalovirus exposure and HLA in healthy donors. Study-wide context: According to later analysis, the same platform produced the roughly 110 validation and approximately 700 first-cohort repertoires.

Here immunoSEQ multiplex PCR was the method, and the copy in TCRdb shows in-frame clones only, minus some. The sample includes some 140,000 clones, 86% of them seen just once. Study outcomes and limitations: With high specificity and sensitivity, the classifier reportedly diagnosed cytomegalovirus status. The study put around 180 TCR beta chains on its list as cytomegalovirus-associated.

Trimming took off 2 bases at V and 2 bases at J, with 7 bases between the two ends. CDR3 length equals 15 residues. Germline V CDR1 and CDR2: MGHRA, YSYEKL. Separation from the approximately 710-subject first cohort characterized the approximately 130-subject validation cohort, to which the donors belonged. Regarding this clone: Its antigen is unknown.

The origin of this receptor is a human donor in good health. Sequenced: PBMCs. The gene calls are TRBV4-1 and TRBJ2-6, with D perhaps matching TRBD2 (6 bases). CDR3 sequence reads: CASSQWGAGANVLTF. DNA for the CDR3: TGCGCCAGCAGCCAATGGGGGGCTGGGGCCAACGTCCTGACTTTC.